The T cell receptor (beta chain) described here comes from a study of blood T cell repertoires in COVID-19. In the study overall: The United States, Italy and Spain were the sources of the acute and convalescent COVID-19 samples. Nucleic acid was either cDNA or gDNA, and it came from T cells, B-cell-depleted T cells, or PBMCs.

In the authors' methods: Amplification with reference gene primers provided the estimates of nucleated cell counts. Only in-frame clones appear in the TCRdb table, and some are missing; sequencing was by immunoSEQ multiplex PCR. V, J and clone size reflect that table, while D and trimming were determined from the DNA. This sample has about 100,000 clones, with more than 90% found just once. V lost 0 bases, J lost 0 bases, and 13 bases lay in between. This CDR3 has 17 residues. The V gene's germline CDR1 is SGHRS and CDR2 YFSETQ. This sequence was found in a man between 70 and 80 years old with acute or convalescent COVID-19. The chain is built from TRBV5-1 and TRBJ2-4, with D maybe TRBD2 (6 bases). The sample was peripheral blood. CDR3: CASSLESSGIAKNIQYF. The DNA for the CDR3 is TGCGCCAGCAGCTTGGAGAGTAGCGGAATAGCCAAAAACATTCAGTACTTC.